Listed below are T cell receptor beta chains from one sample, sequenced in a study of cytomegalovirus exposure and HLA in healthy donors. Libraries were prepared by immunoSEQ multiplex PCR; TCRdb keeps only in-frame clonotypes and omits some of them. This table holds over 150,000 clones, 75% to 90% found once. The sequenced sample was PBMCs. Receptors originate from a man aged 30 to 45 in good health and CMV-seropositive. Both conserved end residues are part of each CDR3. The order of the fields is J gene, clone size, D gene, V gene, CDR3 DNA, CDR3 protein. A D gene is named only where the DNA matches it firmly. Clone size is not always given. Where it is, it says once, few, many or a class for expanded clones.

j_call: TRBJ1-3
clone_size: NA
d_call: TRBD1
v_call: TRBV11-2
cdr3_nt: TGTGCCAGCAGCTTTACACCCAGGGGGGAAAACACCATATATTTT
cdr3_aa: CASSFTPRGENTIYF

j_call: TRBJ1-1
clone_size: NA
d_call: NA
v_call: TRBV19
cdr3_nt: TGTGCCAGTAGTTCCCCTGACAGGTACGTGAACACTGAAGCTTTCTTT
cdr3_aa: CASSSPDRYVNTEAFF

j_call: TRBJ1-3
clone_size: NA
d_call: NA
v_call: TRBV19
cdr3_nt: TGTGCCAGTAGTCGGGTCGACAGGTTGGGGAACACCATATATTTT
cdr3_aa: CASSRVDRLGNTIYF

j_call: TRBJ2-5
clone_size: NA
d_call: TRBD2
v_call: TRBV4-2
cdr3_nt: TGTGCCAGCAGCCAAGATGCGGGGGCCCAGTACTTC
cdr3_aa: CASSQDAGAQYF

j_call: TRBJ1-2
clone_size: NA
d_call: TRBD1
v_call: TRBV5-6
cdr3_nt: TGTGCCAGCAGCTTCTCACAGGGGGGGGGCCTCTATGGCTACACCTTC
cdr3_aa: CASSFSQGGGLYGYTF

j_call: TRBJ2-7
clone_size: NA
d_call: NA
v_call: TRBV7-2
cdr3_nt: TGTGCCAGCAGCTTACGACGGGACTTATACGAGCAGTACTTC
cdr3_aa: CASSLRRDLYEQYF

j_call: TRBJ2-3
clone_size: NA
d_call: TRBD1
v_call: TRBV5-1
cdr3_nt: TGCGCCAGCAGCTTAGAGGGGGCCTCTAGCACAGATACGCAGTATTTT
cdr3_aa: CASSLEGASSTDTQYF

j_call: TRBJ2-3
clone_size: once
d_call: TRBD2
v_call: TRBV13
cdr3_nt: TGTGCCAGCAGTCCCGACGGGGGGGGGACTGATACGCAGTATTTT
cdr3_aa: CASSPDGGGTDTQYF

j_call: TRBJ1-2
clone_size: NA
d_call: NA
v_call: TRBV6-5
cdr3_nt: TGTGCCAGCAGTTACGGAGTTTTAGGAGGGGATGGCTACACCTTC
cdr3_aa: CASSYGVLGGDGYTF

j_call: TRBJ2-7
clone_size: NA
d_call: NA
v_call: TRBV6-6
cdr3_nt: TGTGCCAGCAGTTACTCGTGGCAGGTCTGGGAGCAGTACTTC
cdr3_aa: CASSYSWQVWEQYF

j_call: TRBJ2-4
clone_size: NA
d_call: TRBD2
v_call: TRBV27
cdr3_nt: TGTGCCAGCAGTTTATCGCGGGGGGGCGGATACATCCAGTACTTC
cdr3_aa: CASSLSRGGGYIQYF

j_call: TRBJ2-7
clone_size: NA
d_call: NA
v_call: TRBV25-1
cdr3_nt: TGTGCCAGCAGCCGACTGGTCTCCTACGAGCAGTACTTC
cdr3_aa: CASSRLVSYEQYF

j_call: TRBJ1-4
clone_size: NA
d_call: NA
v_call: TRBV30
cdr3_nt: TGTGCCTGGAGGCAGGCGGGCGAAAAACTGTTTTTT
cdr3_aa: CAWRQAGEKLFF

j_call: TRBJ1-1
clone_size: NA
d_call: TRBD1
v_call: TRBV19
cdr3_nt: TGTGCCAGTAGTCGGACAGGAGCAACTGAAGCTTTCTTT
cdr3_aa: CASSRTGATEAFF

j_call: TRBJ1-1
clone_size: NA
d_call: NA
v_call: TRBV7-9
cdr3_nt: TGTGCCAGCAGCTTAGTTTCCCGGACTGAAGCTTTCTTT
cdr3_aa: CASSLVSRTEAFF

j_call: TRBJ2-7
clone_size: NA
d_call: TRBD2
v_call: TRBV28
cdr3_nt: TGTGCCAGCAGTTTTGAGGGGCGCCTAGCGGGAGGTTTTTACGAGCAGTACTTC
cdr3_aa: CASSFEGRLAGGFYEQYF

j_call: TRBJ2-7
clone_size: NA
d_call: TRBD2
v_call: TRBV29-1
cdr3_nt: TGCAGCGCAGCGGGGGGGGGTTCCTACGAGCAGTACTTC
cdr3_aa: CSAAGGGSYEQYF

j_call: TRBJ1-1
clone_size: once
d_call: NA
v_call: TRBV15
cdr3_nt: TGTGCCACCAGCAGAGCTGGGGGCGCCTTCGCCCCTGAAGCTTTCTTT
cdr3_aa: CATSRAGGAFAPEAFF

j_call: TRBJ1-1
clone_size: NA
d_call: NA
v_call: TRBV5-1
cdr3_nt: TGCGCCAGCAGCCCCCCCGGCCCGGGGTCTGAAGCTTTCTTT
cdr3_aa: CASSPPGPGSEAFF

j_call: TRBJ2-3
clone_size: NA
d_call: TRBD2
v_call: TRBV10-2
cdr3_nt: TGCGCCAGCAGTGAGTCCCTTAGCGGGGGGCTGGCTCCTAGCACAGATACGCAGTATTTT
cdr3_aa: CASSESLSGGLAPSTDTQYF

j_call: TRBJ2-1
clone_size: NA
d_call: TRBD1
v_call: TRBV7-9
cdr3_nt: TGTGCCAGCAACGGACAGGGGCCCAATGAGCAGTTCTTC
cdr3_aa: CASNGQGPNEQFF

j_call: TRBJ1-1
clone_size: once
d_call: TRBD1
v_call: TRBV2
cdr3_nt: TGTGCCAGCCTACTTTTGGCAGGGGGCACTGAAGCTTTCTTT
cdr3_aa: CASLLLAGGTEAFF

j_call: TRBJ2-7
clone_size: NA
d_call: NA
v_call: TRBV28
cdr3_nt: TGTGCCAGCGGCCCCGGGTCCAAAACCTACGAGCAGTACTTC
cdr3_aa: CASGPGSKTYEQYF